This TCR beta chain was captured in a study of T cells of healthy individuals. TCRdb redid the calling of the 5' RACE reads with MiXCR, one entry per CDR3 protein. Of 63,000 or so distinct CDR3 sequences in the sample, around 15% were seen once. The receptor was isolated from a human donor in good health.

CDR3 sequence: CASSTGVQGMETQYF. CDR3 in DNA: TGCGCCAGCAGCACCGGTGTACAGGGAATGGAGACCCAGTACTTC. This chain joins TRBV5-1 and TRBJ2-5, with D possibly matching TRBD1 (6 bases). Per the germline V gene, CDR1 is SGHRS and CDR2 is YFSETQ. The CDR3 totals 15 residues. V dropped 4 bases and J dropped 5 bases, with 18 bases sitting between them.